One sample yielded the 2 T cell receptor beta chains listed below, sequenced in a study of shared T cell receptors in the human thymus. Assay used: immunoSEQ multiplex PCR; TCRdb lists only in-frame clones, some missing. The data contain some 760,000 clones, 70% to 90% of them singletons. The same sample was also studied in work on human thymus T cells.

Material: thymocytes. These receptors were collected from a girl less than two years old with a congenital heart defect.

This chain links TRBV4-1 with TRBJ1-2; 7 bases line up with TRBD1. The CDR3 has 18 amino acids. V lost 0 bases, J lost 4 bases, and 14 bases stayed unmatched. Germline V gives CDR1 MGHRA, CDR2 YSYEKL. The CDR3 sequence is CASSQEGLIGPGGYGYTF. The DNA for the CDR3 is TGCGCCAGCAGCCAAGAAGGCCTCATTGGTCCAGGGGGCTATGGCTACACCTTC.

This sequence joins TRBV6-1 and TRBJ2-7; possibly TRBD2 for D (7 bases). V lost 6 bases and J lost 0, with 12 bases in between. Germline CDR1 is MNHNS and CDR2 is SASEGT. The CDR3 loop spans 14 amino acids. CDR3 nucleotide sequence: TGTGCCAGCAGGGAACGGGGGGCCTCCTACGAGCAGTACTTC. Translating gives CASRERGASYEQYF.